The rows below give T cell receptor beta chains drawn from one sample of a study of beta chain features in type 1 diabetes. The protocol was immunoSEQ multiplex PCR, while the TCRdb copy is restricted to in-frame clones and leaves out a portion. The profile shows 200,000 to 300,000 clones, 25% to 30% of them singletons. Sequenced input: central memory CD4+ T cells from blood. All receptors derive from a man between 25 and 39 years old in good health. CDR3s include the opening cysteine and the closing phenylalanine or tryptophan. A D gene is named only where the DNA matches it firmly. Some rows mark clone size as missing; the rest say once, few, many or name a class of expanded clone.

j_call d_call v_call clone_size cdr3_nt cdr3_aa
TRBJ2-5 . TRBV6-1 . TGTGCCAGCAGTGTAGACAGTTCCGAGACCCAGTACTTC CASSVDSSETQYF
TRBJ1-1 . TRBV2 . TGTGCCAGCAACAGGGTGCCGAACACTGAAGCTTTCTTT CASNRVPNTEAFF
TRBJ2-1 . TRBV6-5 few TGTGCCAGCAAGGGGGAGAGCTCCTACAATGAGCAGTTCTTC CASKGESSYNEQFF
TRBJ2-1 . TRBV5-1 few TGCGCCAGCAGCCGAAATGGACCGGGACTTAACAATGAGCAGTTCTTC CASSRNGPGLNNEQFF
TRBJ2-7 . TRBV7-2 . TGTGCCAGCAGCTTAATGAGGGACTTCTACGAGCAGTACTTC CASSLMRDFYEQYF
TRBJ2-1 . TRBV14 few TGTGCCAGCAGCCAAGTAGGTTGGCAGGAGTTCTTC CASSQVGWQEFF
TRBJ2-1 . TRBV4-3 . TGCGCCAGCAGCCAAGATCGGGGACCAAACAATGAGCAGTTCTTC CASSQDRGPNNEQFF
TRBJ2-1 . TRBV21-1 . TGTGCCAGCAGCGCCGGGACTTACACCCAGCAGTTCTTC CASSAGTYTQQFF
TRBJ2-3 . TRBV6-5 . TGTGCCAGCAGTTACGACTTCACAGATACGCAGTATTTT CASSYDFTDTQYF
TRBJ2-7 TRBD2 TRBV29-1 . TGCAGCGTTGAAGGCCTAGCGGGAGACCCCTACGAGCAGTACTTC CSVEGLAGDPYEQYF
TRBJ2-3 TRBD2 TRBV10-3 . TGTGCCATCAGCCGTGCGGGGCTAGCGGGCACAGATACGCAGTATTTT CAISRAGLAGTDTQYF
TRBJ1-3 . TRBV9 few TGTGCCAGCAGCCCGGGGGGAGCAACGAACACCATATATTTT CASSPGGATNTIYF
TRBJ2-7 TRBD1 TRBV5-1 . TGCGCCAGCAGCCTTGGTATCCGGGACAGGCGATCCTACGAGCAGTACTTC CASSLGIRDRRSYEQYF
TRBJ1-6 TRBD1 TRBV6-1 many TGTGCCAGCAGAACCGGGACAGGTCGACCCCTCCACTTT CASRTGTGRPLHF
TRBJ2-1 TRBD2 TRBV29-1 . TGCAGCGCAGCGGGAGTATACAATGAGCAGTTCTTC CSAAGVYNEQFF
TRBJ1-5 . TRBV15 few TGTGCCACCAGCAGAGACAGGGTGGCCAATCAGCCCCAGCATTTT CATSRDRVANQPQHF
TRBJ1-2 . TRBV19 . TGTGCCACCCGACAGGCTGACTATGGCTACACCTTC CATRQADYGYTF
TRBJ1-2 TRBD1 TRBV10-2 . TGCGCCAGCAGTGCGCAGGGGGCCTATGGCTACACCTTC CASSAQGAYGYTF